The present T cell receptor (beta chain) was sequenced within a study of blood T cells in healthy people across ages. This CDR3 contains 15 residues. CDR1 and CDR2 (germline): DFQATT, SNEGSKA (reference sequence). The second PCR ran roughly 6 to 12 cycles with a sample-barcoded 5' primer and J-beta primers. Using its own MiXCR run on the 5' RACE reads, TCRdb lists one record per CDR3 protein. The sample carries roughly 2 million distinct CDR3 sequences, around 48% recorded once. This sequence joins TRBV20-1 and TRBJ2-5; TRBD2 aligns across 8 bases. TRBJ2-7 explains the end of the DNA better; the J call may be wrong. The sequence derives from a woman in her thirties or forties in good health. Sequencing used blood. The CDR3 DNA reads TGCAGTGCTAGCCTCAGTCCCGGGAGGGCGAGCGAGCAGTACTTC. Protein product: CSASLSPGRASEQYF.